These T cell receptor beta chains were read from a single sample in a study of tumor and adjacent non-tumor tissue in lung cancer. MiXCR was run by TCRdb on the multiplex PCR reads, yielding one entry per CDR3 protein. The table records about 44,000 distinct CDR3 sequences, 60% to 65% of them present only once. The sequencing input was distant non-tumor lung tissue. The receptors here all came from a woman in her 40s with non-small cell lung cancer. CDR3s include the opening cysteine and the closing phenylalanine or tryptophan. The D gene is left open where the match is weak. Expanded clones are given a class, and other clones once, few, many or no size at all.

NA TRBJ1-6 TRBV5-1 TRBD1 TGCGCCAGCAGCTTGGTTCCGGGACAGGGGTATTCACCCCTCCACTTT CASSLVPGQGYSPLHF
many TRBJ1-5 TRBV28 TRBD1 TGTGCCAGCAGTTTATGGACAGGGCCTAATCAGCCCCAGCATTTT CASSLWTGPNQPQHF
NA TRBJ2-5 TRBV9 TRBD1 TGTGCCAGCAGCGAGGGCTTGGGACAGGGAAAAGAGACCCAGTACTTC CASSEGLGQGKETQYF
many TRBJ2-1 TRBV5-6 NA TGTGCCAGCAGCCACAGGCGAGGTGAGCAGTTCTTC CASSHRRGEQFF
NA TRBJ2-3 TRBV20-1 TRBD2 TGCAGTGTTAAAGGACCTAGCGGGGGGACAGATACGCGGTATTTT CSVKGPSGGTDTRYF
medium-sized TRBJ2-7 TRBV20-1 TRBD1 TGCAGTGCTAGGTCGGGACAGGACTACGAGCAGTACTTC CSARSGQDYEQYF
NA TRBJ2-7 TRBV5-5 TRBD1 TGTGCCAACAAGGCCGGGACAGACTCCTACGAGCATTACTTC CANKAGTDSYEHYF
NA TRBJ2-7 TRBV11-2 NA TGTACCAGCAGCATGTACAATCTTTTCTCCTACGAGCAGTACTTC CTSSMYNLFSYEQYF
few TRBJ2-3 TRBV20-1 NA TGCAGTGCTAGACCGGCGGACAGAGATACGCAGTATTTT CSARPADRDTQYF
NA TRBJ1-6 TRBV6-1 NA TGTACCAGCCGGGACAATGATATTTCACTCCTCCACTTT CTSRDNDISLLHF
few TRBJ2-5 TRBV20-1 TRBD2 TGCAGTGCTAACACCCACAATCTAGCGGGAGGGGTAAGAGAGACCCAGTACTTC CSANTHNLAGGVRETQYF
NA TRBJ2-5 TRBV11-3 NA TGTGCCAGCAGCTTAGAAGGAGATACCCAGTACTTT CASSLEGDTQYF
NA TRBJ1-2 TRBV5-6 TRBD1 TGTGCCAGCACCATACGGGACAGGGGTTACTATGGCTACACCTTC CASTIRDRGYYGYTF
medium-sized TRBJ2-5 TRBV11-2 NA TGTGCCAGCAGCTTAGTTCAAGAGACCCAGTACTTC CASSLVQETQYF
NA TRBJ1-5 TRBV19 NA TGTGCCAGTAGTATAGATCAGGACCTCGTAGGATCTCAGCCCCAGCATTTT CASSIDQDLVGSQPQHF
many TRBJ1-1 TRBV29-1 NA TGCAGCGTTGTACAGGGACGGACTGAAGCTTTCTTT CSVVQGRTEAFF
NA TRBJ1-6 TRBV5-5 NA TGTGCCAGCAGCTTTTCAAGTGATAACTCACCCCTCCACTTT CASSFSSDNSPLHF
few TRBJ2-7 TRBV20-1 TRBD2 TGCAGTGCTAGACACCCAAACCCTACGGGGGGGGGATACGAGCAGTACTTC CSARHPNPTGGGYEQYF
many TRBJ2-4 TRBV6-5 TRBD1 TGTGCCAGCTCGGGACAGGGGCTAGCCAAAAACATTCAGTACTTC CASSGQGLAKNIQYF
NA TRBJ2-1 TRBV11-2 NA TGTGCCAGCAGCTTAGAGTGGTTCAGGACATTGTACAATGAGCAGTTCTTC CASSLEWFRTLYNEQFF
NA TRBJ1-1 TRBV11-3 NA TGTGCCAGCAGCCTGCGGCGTGTAGCTATCTTT CASSLRRVAIF
many TRBJ2-5 TRBV10-3 NA TGTGCCATCAGTGAGTCCGACCCCTGGGGAGAGACCCAGTACTTC CAISESDPWGETQYF
few TRBJ2-1 TRBV30 TRBD2 TGTGCCTGGAGTGTACTAGCGGGGCCGAGGCAGTTCTTC CAWSVLAGPRQFF
NA TRBJ1-2 TRBV6-2/TRBV6-3 NA TGTGCCAGCAGGTCGGGACATAGCTATGGCTACACCTTC CASRSGHSYGYTF
many TRBJ1-1 TRBV29-1 NA TGCAGCGCACACCGGACAGTGAACACTGAAGCTTTCTTT CSAHRTVNTEAFF
NA TRBJ2-7 TRBV7-9 TRBD2 TGTGCCAGCAGCTCGGGACTAGCGGGGACCGGGGTCGAGCAGTACTTC CASSSGLAGTGVEQYF
NA TRBJ2-5 TRBV24-1 NA TGTGCCACCAGTGATTTGCGGGGTCAGGGAAGGGCCAACCAAGAGACCCAGTACTTC CATSDLRGQGRANQETQYF
NA TRBJ2-3 TRBV29-1 NA TGCAGCGTTGTCCCAGCGGGCAGCACAGATACGAAGTATTTT CSVVPAGSTDTKYF
NA TRBJ1-1 TRBV5-4 NA TGTACCAGCAGCTTGGCGGGCCGGGCTCTCTTT CTSSLAGRALF
many TRBJ2-1 TRBV6-4 TRBD2 TGTGCCAGCAGTGACGGGGCGGGGGGCCACAATGAGCAGTTCTTC CASSDGAGGHNEQFF
many TRBJ1-4 TRBV4-1 NA TGCGCCAGCAGCCAAGTTTCGGATTTTGGGCTGTTTTTT CASSQVSDFGLFF
medium-sized TRBJ1-1 TRBV11-2 NA TGTGCCAGCAGCCCAGAAGCAATGGGTACTCCAGCTTTCTTT CASSPEAMGTPAFF
many TRBJ1-3 TRBV6-6 NA TGTGCCGGCAGTGCTCACGAGGAGAGTACCATATATTTT CAGSAHEESTIYF
NA TRBJ1-3 TRBV11-2 NA TGTGCCAGTAGCTTAACTCGGGGAACGGGAAACACCATATATTTT CASSLTRGTGNTIYF
NA TRBJ1-2 TRBV12-3/TRBV12-4 NA TGTGCCGGCAGTTTCACCCAGGCCGACTACAGCTTC CAGSFTQADYSF
NA TRBJ1-5 TRBV12-3/TRBV12-4 NA TGCGCCAGCAGTTTAATTTTGAAAGGTCAGTCCCAGCATTTT CASSLILKGQSQHF